Following are 13 T cell receptor beta chains from one sample sequenced in a study of blood T cell repertoires in COVID-19. TCRdb keeps only in-frame clones here, not all; method: immunoSEQ multiplex PCR. Here the sample spans about 170,000 clones, approximately 80% being singletons. Sequenced: PBMCs or T cells enriched from blood (not recorded which). All receptors come from a man aged 45 to 65 who had recovered from COVID-19.

J is TRBJ1-5 and V is TRBV6-6; maybe TRBD1 (6 bases). Deletions cut 4 bases from V and 2 bases from J, with 15 bases between. The CDR3 is 16 residues long. Germline CDR1 MNHNY, CDR2 SVGAGI (reference sequence). CDR3 loop: CASSSRQALGNQPQHF. CDR3 in DNA: TGTGCCAGCAGTTCAAGACAGGCACTTGGCAATCAGCCCCAGCATTTT.

This clone was recorded a few times. V usage is TRBV30 and J usage is TRBJ2-2; TRBD2 agrees at 14 bases. CDR3 length: 14 amino acids. The V gene end was trimmed by 4 bases and the J gene end by 13 bases; junction bases not matched to a gene: 8. Per germline, CDR1 GTSNPN and CDR2 SVGIG (reference sequence). The chain's CDR3 is CAWTARTSGGRLFF. CDR3 nucleotides: TGTGCCTGGACAGCGCGGACTAGCGGGGGGAGGCTGTTTTTT.

The chain links TRBV27 to TRBJ2-7, with D tentatively TRBD1 (6 bases). Between the trimmed V and J ends, which lost 3 bases and 3 bases, there was a span of 9 bases. The CDR3 totals 13 residues. CDR1 is MNHEY and CDR2 is SMNVEV in the germline V gene (reference sequence). CDR3 sequence: CASSFEGGYEQYF. The CDR3 region has the DNA TGTGCCAGCAGTTTCGAAGGGGGCTACGAGCAGTACTTC.

The chain employs TRBV5-1 and TRBJ2-5, with D perhaps matching TRBD1 (6 bases). Deletions cut 4 bases from V and 3 bases from J, with 13 bases between. Looked up from germline, CDR1 is SGHRS and CDR2 is YFSETQ. The CDR3 is made up of 14 amino acids. CDR3 coding DNA: TGCGCCAGCAGCCCCATCTCAGGGGAAGAGACCCAGTACTTC. It translates to CASSPISGEETQYF.

The CDR3 DNA is TGTGCCACATCACAGGGGGCAGGCACTGAAGCTTTCTTT. Translating gives CATSQGAGTEAFF. The chain links TRBV11-3 to TRBJ1-1, with 9 bases lining up with TRBD1. The CDR3 has 13 amino acids. Trimming removed 10 bases from V and 4 bases from J; junction bases left unmatched: 7. CDR1 SGHNT and CDR2 YENEEA come from the germline V gene.

The genes are TRBV6-5 and TRBJ1-3; TRBD1 might be the D (5 bases). Germline CDR1 is MNHEY and CDR2 is SVGAGI. The CDR3 sequence is 16 residues long. V lost 2 bases to trimming and J lost 0 bases, with 11 bases between them. This CDR3 reads CASSYALDNSGNTIYF. In nucleotides, the CDR3 is TGTGCCAGCAGTTACGCCCTGGACAACTCTGGAAACACCATATATTTT.

This clone has just one count. The chain joins TRBV25-1 to TRBJ2-1; TRBD2 matches at 8 bases. J was trimmed by 8 bases and V by 6 bases; bases with no gene match: 15. The CDR3 loop spans 16 amino acids. Germline CDR1 and CDR2: MGHDK and SYGVNS. The chain's CDR3 is CASSGSPGLVTDEQFF. DNA for the CDR3: TGTGCCAGCAGCGGTTCACCGGGACTAGTAACCGATGAGCAGTTCTTC.

Only a few counts were recorded for this clone. The chain has TRBV7-9 and TRBJ2-7; the match to TRBD1 covers 9 bases. CDR1 and CDR2 from the germline V gene are SEHNR and FQNEAQ (reference sequence). The CDR3 covers 15 residues. Unmatched junction bases numbered 11, after V lost 4 bases and J lost 7 bases. The CDR3 sequence is CASSYSGTGRSEQYF. The CDR3 nucleotides read TGTGCCAGCAGCTACTCCGGGACAGGGCGCTCGGAGCAGTACTTC.

CDR3 bases: TGTGCCAGTAGTATGAGCTCCTACAATGAGCAGTTCTTC. Translating gives CASSMSSYNEQFF. The chain links TRBV19 to TRBJ2-1; D call uncertain. CDR1 is LNHDA, CDR2 SQIVND, per germline (reference sequence). The V end lost 3 bases, the J end lost 0 bases, and 3 bases lay between the germline ends. This CDR3 spans 13 amino acids.

The chain joins TRBV7-2 to TRBJ2-7; 7 nucleotides match TRBD1. The CDR3 extends over 13 amino acids. V dropped 4 bases and J dropped 4; count of bases not matched to a gene: 4. Germline assignment: CDR1 SGHTA and CDR2 FQGNSA. The CDR3 reads CASSSNRGYEQYF. CDR3 sequence (DNA): TGTGCCAGCAGCTCAAACAGGGGTTACGAGCAGTACTTC.

The CDR3 bases are TGTGCCAGCAGCGAGCGGACGGACGCGAACACCGGGGAGCTGTTTTTT. It is translated as CASSERTDANTGELFF. V usage is TRBV7-8 and J usage is TRBJ2-2; D might be TRBD2 (5 bases). The CDR3 runs to 16 residues. From germline, CDR1 is SGHVS and CDR2 FQNEAQ. With 5 bases removed from V and 0 bases from J, the gap between germline ends came to 13 bases.

The sample holds one count of this clone. This chain uses TRBV3-1 (or the pseudogene TRBV3-2) with TRBJ2-5, with TRBD1 matching 7 bases. The germline CDR1 and CDR2 sequences are LGHDT and YNNKEL (reference sequence). The J segment lost 5 bases and the V segment lost 6 bases, leaving 9 bases of the junction unmatched. This CDR3 contains 14 residues. The CDR3, as DNA: TGTGCCAGCAGGGATAGGGGACAGTTTGAGACCCAGTACTTC. Translated, it gives CASRDRGQFETQYF.

V and J are TRBV7-9 and TRBJ2-3; 12 positions match TRBD2. From germline, CDR1 is SEHNR and CDR2 FQNEAQ (reference sequence). After removal of 6 bases from V and 1 base from J, the junction contained 8 bases not matched to a gene. This CDR3 has 17 amino acids. The CDR3 protein is CASSYRTSGVGTDTQYF. The CDR3 DNA is TGTGCCAGCAGTTACCGGACTAGCGGGGTAGGCACAGATACGCAGTATTTT.